The T cell receptor beta chain under discussion was sequenced for a study of shared clonotypes between healthy human individuals. General observations from the study: Rarefaction analysis demonstrated incomplete sorted-subset sequencing notwithstanding large depth.

Repertoires were generated with immunoSEQ multiplex PCR, while TCRdb's copy carries only in-frame clones and drops some. Of some 2 million clones detected, just under 95% appear once; the ten largest clones hold around 1.1%. Terminally differentiated effector memory CD45RA+ cells were left out of the naive CD8 fraction, which was CD45RO-negative and positively selected for CCR7. Nashville, Tennessee was home to all donors, who were Caucasian adults. In germline, CDR1 is SNHLY, CDR2 FYNNEI. There are 10 residues in the CDR3. Concerning this clone itself: Its antigen is not known. Germline is not matched at one junction end, which may reflect a read error.

The rearrangement uses TRBV2 and TRBJ2-1; D possibly corresponds to TRBD2 (5 bases). The receptor was isolated from a man younger than 30 in good health. Material for sequencing was naive CD8+ T cells sorted from blood. The CDR3 loop is CASSSVPEVF. CDR3 DNA sequence: TGTGCCAGCAGTTCCGTACCGGAGGTCTTC.